This entry lists 20 T cell receptor beta chains sequenced from one sample in a study of T cells in Graves' hyperthyroidism and ophthalmopathy (dated by TCRdb to the late 2010s). The library came from multiplex PCR. For sequencing, an Illumina HiSeq 2000 was employed. Amplification of TCR beta CDR3 regions was carried out from RNA transcripts. For the first round of RT-PCR on the TCR CDR3, the HTBI primer set was used together with the Qiagen OneStep RT-PCR kit. TCRdb redid the processing of the public reads, applying fastp at Q25 and MiXCR, and retained in-frame beta chains. Every entry covers one CDR3 protein and lists the most common genes and DNA from its rows. The sample includes a few hundred thousand distinct CDR3 sequences, with roughly 45% observed a single time. The ten most abundant clones make up 44% of the sample. The sequenced sample was peripheral blood or thyroid tissue (not recorded which). Receptor source: an adult woman with Graves' disease, either hyperthyroidism or ophthalmopathy (not recorded which).

The chain couples TRBV5-1 to TRBJ2-2; D might be TRBD2 (6 bases). The CDR3 is 14 amino acids. CDR1 is SGHRS and CDR2 is YFSETQ in the germline V gene. V gave up 4 bases and J gave up 5 bases, with 12 bases separating them. CDR3 sequence reads: CASSPWDLTGELFF. The CDR3 DNA reads as TGCGCCAGCAGCCCTTGGGACTTGACCGGGGAGCTGTTTTTT.

The table lists this clonotype with a few counts. V is TRBV6-6 and J is TRBJ1-1; the match to TRBD1 covers 7 bases. Germline lookup yields CDR1 MNHNY and CDR2 SVGAGI (reference sequence). With V trimmed by 0 bases and J by 3 bases, 7 bases remained unmatched. The CDR3 spans 16 residues. CDR3 protein: CASSYSKAGGDTEAFF. CDR3 nucleotides: TGTGCCAGCAGTTACTCGAAGGCAGGGGGGGACACTGAAGCTTTCTTT.

With respect to this clonotype: This sequence may be a read error, since a much larger clone differs from it by one base. The genes are TRBV28 and TRBJ1-2; maybe TRBD1 (6 bases). In germline, CDR1 is MDHEN, CDR2 SYDVKM. The length of the CDR3 is 12 residues. This chain's CDR3 is CAGRGRAYGYTF. The CDR3 nucleotides are TGTGCCGGCAGGGGCAGGGCCTATGGCTACACCTTC.

The chain links TRBV24-1 to TRBJ1-1; a weak D match, TRBD1 (6 bases). The V gene's germline CDR1 is KGHDR and CDR2 SFDVKD. Trimming stripped 5 bases from V and 2 bases from J, with 8 bases between. The CDR3 is made up of 13 amino acids. The CDR3 coding sequence is TGTGCCACCAGTGGGGGGCCTAACACTGAAGCTTTCTTT. It yields the protein CATSGGPNTEAFF.

The chain recombines TRBV2 with TRBJ2-1, with unresolved D. The ends were cut back, 7 bases at V and 4 bases at J, with 11 bases in the middle. The CDR3 spans 13 residues. Germline V gene lookup returns CDR1 SNHLY and CDR2 FYNNEI. The CDR3 sequence: CASNANLYNEQFF. The CDR3 nucleotides read TGTGCCAGCAACGCTAATTTATACAATGAGCAGTTCTTC.

CDR3 region: CSVANRQGEKLFF. CDR3 bases: TGCAGCGTCGCCAATCGACAGGGTGAAAAACTGTTTTTT. V usage is TRBV29-1 and J usage is TRBJ1-4, with TRBD1 matching 7 bases. The CDR3 is made up of 13 amino acids. Unmatched junction bases numbered 8, after V lost 6 bases and J lost 7 bases. Germline loops: CDR1 SQVTM, CDR2 ANQGSEA.

The gene calls are TRBV7-6 and TRBJ1-1; D remains ambiguous. CDR1 and CDR2 from the germline V gene are SGHVS and FNYEAQ. Trimming removed 6 bases from V and 1 base from J, with 9 bases in between. This CDR3 spans 13 amino acids. CDR3 residues: CASSSNTNTEAFF. CDR3 nucleotide sequence: TGTGCCAGCAGTAGTAACACGAACACTGAAGCTTTCTTT.

CDR3 loop: CASSDSGTAHRELFF. In DNA, the CDR3 is TGTGCCAGCAGCGACTCCGGGACAGCACACCGGGAGCTGTTTTTT. The rearrangement joins TRBV7-2 to TRBJ2-2; 7 bases are shared with TRBD1. V shed 5 bases, J shed 9 bases, and the junction held 12 bases outside the gene matches. This CDR3 contains 15 residues. CDR1 is SGHTA, CDR2 FQGNSA, per germline.

This clonotype has a count of ten or more. The chain joins TRBV12-3 or TRBV12-4 to TRBJ2-7, with 8 bases that match TRBD1. This CDR3 spans 15 amino acids. V shed 6 bases and J 0 bases; nucleotides not matched to a gene: 7. CDR3 coding DNA: TGTGCCAGCAGCTCTGAGGGACAGGCCTCCTACGAGCAGTACTTC. Translation gives CASSSEGQASYEQYF.

This chain joins TRBV7-8 and TRBJ2-5; 8 bases fit TRBD1. The CDR3 spans 14 residues. Germline values: CDR1 SGHVS, CDR2 FQNEAQ. V lost 5 bases, J lost 1 base, and 3 bases stayed unmatched. CDR3 residues: CASSIGQGQETQYF. The CDR3 DNA is TGTGCCAGCAGCATCGGACAGGGCCAAGAGACCCAGTACTTC.

CDR3: CASSPRDGYEQYF. CDR3 coding DNA: TGTGCCAGCAGTCCGCGGGACGGCTACGAGCAGTACTTC. The rearrangement joins TRBV6-1 to TRBJ2-7; tentatively, D is TRBD2 (6 bases). V lost 5 bases and J 3 bases, leaving 11 bases between the germline ends. CDR3 length: 13 residues. Germline V gives CDR1 MNHNS, CDR2 SASEGT.

The V call is TRBV19, the J call TRBJ2-6; D may be TRBD2 (5 bases). CDR1 is LNHDA and CDR2 is SQIVND in the germline V gene (reference sequence). The ends were cut back, 5 bases at V and 0 bases at J, with 14 bases in the middle. The length of the CDR3 is 17 residues. The chain's CDR3 is CASSGRDINSGANVLTF. CDR3 bases: TGTGCCAGTAGTGGCCGGGATATAAACTCTGGGGCCAACGTCCTGACTTTC.

This clonotype occurred many times. V is TRBV2 and J is TRBJ2-6; 7 positions match TRBD1. V dropped 4 bases and J dropped 0; count of bases not matched to a gene: 9. Germline V gene sequence: CDR1 SNHLY, CDR2 FYNNEI. This CDR3 spans 18 amino acids. CDR3 protein: CASSAPGQENSGANVLTF. The CDR3 DNA reads as TGTGCCAGCAGTGCCCCCGGACAGGAGAACTCTGGGGCCAACGTCCTGACTTTC.

The chain links TRBV7-8 to TRBJ2-7, with 9 bases that match TRBD1. Germline V gene lookup returns CDR1 SGHVS and CDR2 FQNEAQ. The CDR3 is 15 amino acids. J was trimmed by 0 bases and V by 5 bases; bases with no gene match: 5. The CDR3 bases are TGTGCCAGCAGCCATACAGGGGGCGTCTCCTACGAGCAGTACTTC. It encodes CASSHTGGVSYEQYF.

This clonotype occurred a few times. The chain recombines TRBV9 with TRBJ1-1, with D possibly being TRBD1 (6 bases). Germline CDR1 reads SGDLS; CDR2 reads YYNGEE. The germline V and J ends were trimmed by 0 bases and 0 bases, with 15 bases remaining between them. CDR3 size: 17 residues. CDR3: CASSVATGTYMNTEAFF. For the CDR3, the DNA is TGTGCCAGCAGCGTAGCGACCGGGACATACATGAACACTGAAGCTTTCTTT.

The V and J genes are TRBV10-2 and TRBJ1-1; tentative D call: TRBD1 (6 bases). Trimming left V 0 bases short and J 1 base short, with 15 bases between. The V gene's germline CDR1 is WSHSY and CDR2 SAAADI. The CDR3 extends over 17 amino acids. As DNA, the CDR3 is TGCGCCAGCAGTGAGTCACAGGGACGGGAGGGGAACACTGAAGCTTTCTTT. Translated, it gives CASSESQGREGNTEAFF.

Worth noting for this clonotype: A read error may be the cause here, since a much bigger clone is one base away. This chain connects TRBV10-3 to TRBJ1-2; D perhaps matches TRBD1 (6 bases). The CDR3 runs to 13 residues. V lost 6 bases and J lost 4, with 12 bases in between. The germline CDR1 and CDR2 sequences are ENHRY and SYGVKD. The CDR3 region is CAISGTWPYGYTF. The CDR3 nucleotides are TGTGCCATCAGCGGGACATGGCCCTATGGCTACACCTTC.

The chain employs TRBV6-4 and TRBJ2-6; possibly TRBD1 or TRBD2 for D (7 bases each). Trimming stripped 8 bases from V and 0 bases from J, with 20 bases between. This CDR3 spans 18 amino acids. Germline V gene sequence: CDR1 MRHNA, CDR2 SNTAGT. This CDR3 reads CASGGGGTEFSGANVLTF. In DNA, the CDR3 is TGTGCCAGCGGGGGAGGGGGGACAGAGTTCTCTGGGGCCAACGTCCTGACTTTC.

In its sample, this clonotype was seen many times. The genes are TRBV7-2 and TRBJ2-7; D call uncertain. Germline lookup yields CDR1 SGHTA and CDR2 FQGNSA. The CDR3 extends over 13 amino acids. Trimming pared 4 bases from V and 0 bases from J, leaving 7 bases between. CDR3 residues: CASSSSPSYEQYF. CDR3 nucleotides: TGTGCCAGCAGCTCCTCACCCTCCTACGAGCAGTACTTC.

Points on this clonotype: A much larger clone differs from this one at a single base, so this may be a read error. The J gene is TRBJ1-3, the V gene TRBV20-1; 8 bases line up with TRBD1. CDR3 length: 13 amino acids. V lost 3 bases, J lost 9 bases, and 7 bases stayed unmatched. CDR1 is DFQATT and CDR2 is SNEGSKA in the germline V gene (reference sequence). The CDR3 is CSASQSDRVTIYF. The CDR3 DNA reads TGCAGTGCTAGTCAATCGGACAGGGTCACCATATATTTT.